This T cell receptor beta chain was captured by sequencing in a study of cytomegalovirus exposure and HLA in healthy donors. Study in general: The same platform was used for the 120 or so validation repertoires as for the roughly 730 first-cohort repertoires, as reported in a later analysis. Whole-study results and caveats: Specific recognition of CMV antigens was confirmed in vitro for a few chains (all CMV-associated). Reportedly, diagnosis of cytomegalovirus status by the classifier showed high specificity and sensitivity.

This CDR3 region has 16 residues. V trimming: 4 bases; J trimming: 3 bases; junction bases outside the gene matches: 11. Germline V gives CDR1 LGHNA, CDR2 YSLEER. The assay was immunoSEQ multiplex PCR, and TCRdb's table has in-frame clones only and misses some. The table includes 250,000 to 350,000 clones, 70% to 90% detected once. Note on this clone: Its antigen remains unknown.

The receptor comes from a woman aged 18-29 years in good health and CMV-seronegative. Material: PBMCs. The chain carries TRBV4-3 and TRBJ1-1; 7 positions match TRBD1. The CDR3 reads CASSPNTGVVDTEAFF. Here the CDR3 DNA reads TGCGCCAGCAGCCCAAATACAGGGGTTGTCGACACTGAAGCTTTCTTT.